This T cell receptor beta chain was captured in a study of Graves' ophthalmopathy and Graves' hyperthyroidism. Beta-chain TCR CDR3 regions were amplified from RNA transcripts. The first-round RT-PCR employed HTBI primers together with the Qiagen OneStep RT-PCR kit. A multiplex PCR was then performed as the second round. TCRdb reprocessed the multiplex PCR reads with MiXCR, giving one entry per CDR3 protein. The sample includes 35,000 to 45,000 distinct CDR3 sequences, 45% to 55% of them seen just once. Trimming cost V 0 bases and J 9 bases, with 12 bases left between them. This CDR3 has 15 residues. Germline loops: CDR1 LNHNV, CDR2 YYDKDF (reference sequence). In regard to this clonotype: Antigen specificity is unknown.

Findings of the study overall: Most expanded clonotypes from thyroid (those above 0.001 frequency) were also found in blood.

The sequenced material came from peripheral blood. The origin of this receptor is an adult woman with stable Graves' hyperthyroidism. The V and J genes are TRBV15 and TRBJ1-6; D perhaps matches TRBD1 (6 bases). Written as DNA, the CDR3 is TGTGCCACCAGCAGAGACGGGGGCGCGGGTTCACCCCTCCACTTT. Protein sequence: CATSRDGGAGSPLHF.